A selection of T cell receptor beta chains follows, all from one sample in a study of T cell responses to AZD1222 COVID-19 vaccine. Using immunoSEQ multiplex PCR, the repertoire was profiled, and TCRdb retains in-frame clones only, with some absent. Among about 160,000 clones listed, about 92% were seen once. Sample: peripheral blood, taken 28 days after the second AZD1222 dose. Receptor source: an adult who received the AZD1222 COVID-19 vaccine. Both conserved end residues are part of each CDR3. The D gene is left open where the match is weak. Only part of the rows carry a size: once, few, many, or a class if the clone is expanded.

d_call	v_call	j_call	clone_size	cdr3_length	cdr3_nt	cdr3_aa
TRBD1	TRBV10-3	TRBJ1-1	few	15	TGTGCCATCAGTGACAGGGGGCCGGTAAACACTGAAGCTTTCTTT	CAISDRGPVNTEAFF
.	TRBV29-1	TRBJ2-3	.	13	TGCAGCGTTGAGACTCGACTTGGGGATACGCAGTATTTT	CSVETRLGDTQYF
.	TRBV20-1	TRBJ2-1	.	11	TGCAGTGCAACGACCTACAATGAGCAGTTCTTC	CSATTYNEQFF
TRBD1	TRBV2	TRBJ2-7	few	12	TGTGCCAGGGGACAGGGCACGGTGGAGCAGTACTTC	CARGQGTVEQYF
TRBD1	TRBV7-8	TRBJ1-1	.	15	TGTGCCAGCAGCTCCCCGGGACAGGGTCATACTGAAGCTTTCTTT	CASSSPGQGHTEAFF
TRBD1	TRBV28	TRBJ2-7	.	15	TGTGCCAGCAGTTTACCGGGACAGGGTGGTTACGAGCAGTACTTC	CASSLPGQGGYEQYF
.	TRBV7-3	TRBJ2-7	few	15	TGTGCCAGCAGCTTAACGGCTAGCTGGTTTGTTGAGCAGTACTTC	CASSLTASWFVEQYF
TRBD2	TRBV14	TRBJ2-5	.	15	TGTGCCAGCAGCTCCCGGGGATCAGCGGGACAGACCCAGTACTTC	CASSSRGSAGQTQYF
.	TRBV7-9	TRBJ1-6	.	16	TGTGCCAGCAGCCCTGGGGGTCGACGGGAAAATTCACCCCTCCACTTT	CASSPGGRRENSPLHF
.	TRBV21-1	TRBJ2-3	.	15	TGTGCCAGCAGCAAAGACAGGACCCGCAGAGATACGCAGTATTTT	CASSKDRTRRDTQYF
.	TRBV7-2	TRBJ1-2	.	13	TGTGCCAGCAGCTTAGAGAGGGGCGCTGGCTACACCTTC	CASSLERGAGYTF
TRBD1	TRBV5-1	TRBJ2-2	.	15	TGCGCCAGCAGATTATTAGCAGGGGGTGCCGGGGAGCTGTTTTTT	CASRLLAGGAGELFF
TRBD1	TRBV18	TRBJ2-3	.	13	TGTGCCAGCTCACCAGGACAGGCAGATACGCAGTATTTT	CASSPGQADTQYF
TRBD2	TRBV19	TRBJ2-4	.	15	TGTGCCAGAAGGCTAGCGGAACTAGCCAAAAACATTCAGTACTTC	CARRLAELAKNIQYF
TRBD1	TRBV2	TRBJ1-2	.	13	TGTGCCAGCAGTCGACAGGGGGCAGGAGGCTACACCTTC	CASSRQGAGGYTF
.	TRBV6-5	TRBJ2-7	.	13	TGTGCCAGCAGTCTGACGGCTTCCTACGAGCAGTACTTC	CASSLTASYEQYF
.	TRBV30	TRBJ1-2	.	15	TGTGCCTGGAGAAGAACAGGACTAGCTAACTATGGCTACACCTTC	CAWRRTGLANYGYTF
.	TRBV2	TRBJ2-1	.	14	TGTGCCAGCAGCGACCCGGGACATTACAATGAGCAGTTCTTC	CASSDPGHYNEQFF
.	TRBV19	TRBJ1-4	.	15	TGTGCCAGTAGGGATTCGGCCCCCAGTGGTGAAAAACTGTTTTTT	CASRDSAPSGEKLFF
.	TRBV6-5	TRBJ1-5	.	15	TGTGCCAGCAGATTCAGGGGAGGCGGCAATCAGCCCCAGCATTTT	CASRFRGGGNQPQHF
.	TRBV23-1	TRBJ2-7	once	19	TGCGCCAGCAGTCAATCGCTCGGTTGGCAAGAAACAGACGCCTACGAGCAGTACTTC	CASSQSLGWQETDAYEQYF
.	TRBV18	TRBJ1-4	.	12	TGTGCCAGCTCAACCTCAGGGAGGGCACTGTTTTTT	CASSTSGRALFF
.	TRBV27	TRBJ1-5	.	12	TGTGCCAGCAGTTTTTCGGGGCAGCCCCAGCATTTT	CASSFSGQPQHF
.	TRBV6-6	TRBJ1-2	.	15	TGTGCCAGCAGTAAAGGGGGAGAGGACCTCTATGGCTACACCTTC	CASSKGGEDLYGYTF
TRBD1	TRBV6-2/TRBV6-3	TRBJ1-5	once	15	TGTGCCAGCAGTTATTGGGGCAGGGGGCTTCAGCCCCAGCATTTT	CASSYWGRGLQPQHF
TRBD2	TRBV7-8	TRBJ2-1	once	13	TGTGCCAGCAGCTTAGAGAGTTGGGGAGGGAAGTTCTTC	CASSLESWGGKFF
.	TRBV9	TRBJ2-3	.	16	TGTGCCAGCAGCGTAGAGGCGGGATCTAGCACAGATACGCAGTATTTT	CASSVEAGSSTDTQYF
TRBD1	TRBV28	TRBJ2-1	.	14	TGTGCCAGCACCTCGACAGGGGGCGGCTATGAGCAGTTCTTC	CASTSTGGGYEQFF
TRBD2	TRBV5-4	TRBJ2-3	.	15	TGTGCCAGCAGCCGGTGGGCGGGAGAAACAGATACGCAGTATTTT	CASSRWAGETDTQYF
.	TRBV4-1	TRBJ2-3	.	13	TGCGCCAGCAGCCAAGGTCAAGCAGATACGCAGTATTTT	CASSQGQADTQYF
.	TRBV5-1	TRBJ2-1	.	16	TGCGCCAGCAGCTTAGCAGGCGCGGGGTCCTACAATGAGCAGTTCTTC	CASSLAGAGSYNEQFF
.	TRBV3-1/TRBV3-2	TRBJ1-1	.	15	TGTGCCAGCAGCCAGGGGTACAGGGTGAACACTGAAGCTTTCTTT	CASSQGYRVNTEAFF
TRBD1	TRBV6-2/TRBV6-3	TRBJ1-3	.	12	TGTGCCAGCAGCCGCCGGACAGGGAATCGTGATTTT	CASSRRTGNRDF
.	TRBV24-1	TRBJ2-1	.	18	TGTGCCACCAGTGATTTGCCGAAACCAGGGAAGGAATACAATGAGCAGTTCTTC	CATSDLPKPGKEYNEQFF
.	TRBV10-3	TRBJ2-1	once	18	TGTGCCATCAGTGACCAACACAAGCCGGGGAGTGTCTACAATGAGCAGTTCTTC	CAISDQHKPGSVYNEQFF
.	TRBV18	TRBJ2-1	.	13	TGTGCCAGCTCCCCTTTCGGGTACAATGAGCAGTTCTTC	CASSPFGYNEQFF
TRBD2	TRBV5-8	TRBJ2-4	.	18	TGTGCCAGCAGCCTCCGACTAGCGGGAGAAGGTCCAAAAAACATTCAGTACTTC	CASSLRLAGEGPKNIQYF
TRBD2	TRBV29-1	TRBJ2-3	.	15	TGCAGCGCCTCCGGGACTAGCGAGAGCACAGATACGCAGTATTTT	CSASGTSESTDTQYF
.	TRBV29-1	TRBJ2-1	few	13	TGCAGCGTTTCTCCCGGCAGGGGAAATGAGCAGTTCTTC	CSVSPGRGNEQFF
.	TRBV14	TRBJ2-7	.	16	TGTGCCAGCAGCCAAGTTGCGGGCCCGTTCTCCTACGAGCAGTACTTC	CASSQVAGPFSYEQYF
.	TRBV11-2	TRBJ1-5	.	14	TGTGCCAGCAGCTTACGGGACGGGAATCAGCCCCAGCATTTT	CASSLRDGNQPQHF
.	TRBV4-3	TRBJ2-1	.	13	TGCGCCAGCAGCCAACCTGGTTACAATGAGCAGTTCTTC	CASSQPGYNEQFF
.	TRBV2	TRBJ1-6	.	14	TGTGCCATAGATTCCGGGACGGGGAATTCACCCCTCCACTTT	CAIDSGTGNSPLHF
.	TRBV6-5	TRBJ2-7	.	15	TGTGCCAGCAGGCCAGTCAGGGGTAAGGACTACGAGCAGTACTTC	CASRPVRGKDYEQYF
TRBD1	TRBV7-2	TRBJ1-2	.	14	TGTGCCAGCAGCCCCGGGACAGGGTCCTATGGCTACACCTTC	CASSPGTGSYGYTF
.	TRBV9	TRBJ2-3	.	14	TGTGCCAGCAGCGGTAGGAAAAACACAGATACGCAGTATTTT	CASSGRKNTDTQYF
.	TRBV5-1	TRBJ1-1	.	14	TGCGCCAGCAGCTTGGTACCCGAGAACACTGAAGCTTTCTTT	CASSLVPENTEAFF
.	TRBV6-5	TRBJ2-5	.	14	TGTGCCAGCAGTTACTCGACTATCCAAGAGACCCAGTACTTC	CASSYSTIQETQYF
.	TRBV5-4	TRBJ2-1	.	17	TGTGCCAGCAGCTTTTATACTCGGTCAGATTCCTACAATGAGCAGTTCTTC	CASSFYTRSDSYNEQFF
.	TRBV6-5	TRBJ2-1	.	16	TGTGCCAGCAGTTCGGCCTCGCGGTTAGTGTACAATGAGCAGTTCTTC	CASSSASRLVYNEQFF
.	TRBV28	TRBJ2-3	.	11	TGTGCCAGCGCGTACCCCGATGCGCAGTATTTT	CASAYPDAQYF
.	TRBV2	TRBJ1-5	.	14	TGTGCCAGCAGTGAAAGCCACAGCAATCAGCCCCAGCATTTT	CASSESHSNQPQHF
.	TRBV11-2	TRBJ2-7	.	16	TGTGCCAGCAGCAAAACCAGCCTACAGGGTCCCTACGAGCAGTACTTC	CASSKTSLQGPYEQYF
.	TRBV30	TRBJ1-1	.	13	TGTGCCTGGAGTGGGGGAGGCGGCACTGAAGCTTTCTTT	CAWSGGGGTEAFF
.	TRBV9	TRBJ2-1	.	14	TGTGCCAGCAGCCCCCACGGCTCCTACAATGAGCAGTTCTTC	CASSPHGSYNEQFF